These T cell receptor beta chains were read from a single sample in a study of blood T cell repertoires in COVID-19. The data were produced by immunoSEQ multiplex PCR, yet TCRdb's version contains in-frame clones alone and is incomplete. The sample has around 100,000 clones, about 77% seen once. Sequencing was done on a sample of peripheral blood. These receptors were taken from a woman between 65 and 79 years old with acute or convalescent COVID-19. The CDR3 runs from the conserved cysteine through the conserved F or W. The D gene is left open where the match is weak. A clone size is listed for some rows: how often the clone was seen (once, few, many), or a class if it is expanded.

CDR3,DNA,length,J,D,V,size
CASALSANYGYTF,TGTGCTAGTGCCCTTTCAGCTAACTATGGCTACACCTTC,13,TRBJ1-2,.,TRBV12-5,.
CASSQEAFTEAFF,TGTGCCAGCAGCCAAGAGGCTTTCACTGAAGCTTTCTTT,13,TRBJ1-1,.,TRBV14,.
CASSFNLGGDTEAFF,TGTGCCAGCAGCTTTAATTTGGGAGGGGACACTGAAGCTTTCTTT,15,TRBJ1-1,.,TRBV11-2,few
CASSLAGFNTGELFF,TGTGCCAGTAGCCTAGCGGGGTTTAACACCGGGGAGCTGTTTTTT,15,TRBJ2-2,TRBD2,TRBV19,.
CASSEFRGGQETQYF,TGTGCCAGCAGTGAATTCCGGGGGGGCCAAGAGACCCAGTACTTC,15,TRBJ2-5,TRBD2,TRBV2,.
CASSLEGVGNEQFF,TGTGCCAGCAGCTTGGAAGGGGTAGGGAATGAGCAGTTCTTC,14,TRBJ2-1,.,TRBV5-6,once
CASSFQGAKSTEAFF,TGTGCCAGCAGCTTCCAGGGGGCAAAATCCACTGAAGCTTTCTTT,15,TRBJ1-1,TRBD1,TRBV7-9,.
CASSSTGSETQYF,TGTGCCAGCAGTTCAACAGGGTCAGAGACCCAGTACTTC,13,TRBJ2-5,.,TRBV5-6,.
CASSFYPGQGRTEAFF,TGTGCCAGCAGTTTCTACCCGGGACAGGGGCGCACTGAAGCTTTCTTT,16,TRBJ1-1,TRBD1,TRBV27,.
CASSFRAGLTYNEQFF,TGTGCCAGCAGCTTCCGAGCGGGCTTAACCTACAATGAGCAGTTCTTC,16,TRBJ2-1,.,TRBV5-8,.
CASSYSEGKETQYF,TGTGCCAGCAGCTATTCGGAGGGAAAAGAGACCCAGTACTTC,14,TRBJ2-5,.,TRBV2,few
CASSRQGGNIQYF,TGTGCCAGTAGCCGACAGGGGGGAAACATTCAGTACTTC,13,TRBJ2-4,TRBD1,TRBV19,.
CASSPTETVTEAFF,TGTGCCAGCTCACCTACAGAAACGGTCACTGAAGCTTTCTTT,14,TRBJ1-1,.,TRBV18,.
CATGQGHGYTF,TGTGCCACCGGACAGGGGCATGGCTACACCTTC,11,TRBJ1-2,TRBD1,TRBV10-3,.
CASSHIDRPNTEAFF,TGCGCCAGCAGCCACATAGACAGACCGAACACTGAAGCTTTCTTT,15,TRBJ1-1,.,TRBV4-1,.
CASSFMGTAGANVLTF,TGTGCCAGTAGTTTTATGGGGACAGCTGGGGCCAACGTCCTGACTTTC,16,TRBJ2-6,TRBD1,TRBV19,.
CASSVGDRDNFYEQYF,TGTGCCAGCAGCGTAGGTGACCGGGACAATTTCTACGAGCAGTACTTC,16,TRBJ2-7,.,TRBV7-2,.
CARGQGATNTEAFF,TGTGCCAGAGGACAGGGGGCTACGAACACTGAAGCTTTCTTT,14,TRBJ1-1,TRBD1,TRBV6-5,.
CASSGTGAGTEAFF,TGTGCCAGCAGCGGAACAGGGGCGGGCACTGAAGCTTTCTTT,14,TRBJ1-1,TRBD1,TRBV9,.
CASSPGGPANIQYF,TGTGCCAGCAGCCCCGGGGGGCCAGCGAACATTCAGTACTTC,14,TRBJ2-4,.,TRBV5-4,.
CASSPAAGAGGTQYF,TGTGCCAGCAGCCCCGCGGCGGGGGCCGGGGGGACCCAGTACTTC,15,TRBJ2-5,.,TRBV13,once
CASRLRGNAFF,TGTGCCAGCAGGCTCCGCGGAAATGCTTTCTTT,11,TRBJ1-1,.,TRBV6-5,.
CASSPSSGANVLTF,TGCGCCAGCAGCCCCAGCTCTGGGGCCAACGTCCTGACTTTC,14,TRBJ2-6,.,TRBV4-1,.
CASSPQGARRSYEQYF,TGTGCCAGCAGCCCACAGGGGGCGCGAAGATCCTACGAGCAGTACTTC,16,TRBJ2-7,TRBD1,TRBV5-4,few
CASSLGTGGQANYGYTF,TGTGCCAGCTCACTTGGGACAGGGGGCCAAGCTAACTATGGCTACACCTTC,17,TRBJ1-2,TRBD1,TRBV18,.
CASSQDASSYNSPLHF,TGCGCCAGCAGCCAAGACGCGAGCTCCTATAATTCACCCCTCCACTTT,16,TRBJ1-6,.,TRBV4-3,.
CASSPSGLAGGNEQFF,TGTGCCAGCAGCCCCTCGGGACTAGCGGGGGGCAATGAGCAGTTCTTC,16,TRBJ2-1,TRBD2,TRBV4-2,.
CASSLMRGGPGETQYF,TGTGCCAGCAGTTTAATGCGGGGGGGCCCCGGAGAGACCCAGTACTTC,16,TRBJ2-5,TRBD2,TRBV27,.
CASSWQNNEKLFF,TGTGCCAGCAGTTGGCAGAATAATGAAAAACTGTTTTTT,13,TRBJ1-4,.,TRBV6-5,.
CASSSPGGGGGTGELFF,TGTGCCAGCAGCTCTCCAGGCGGGGGCGGCGGGACCGGGGAGCTGTTTTTT,17,TRBJ2-2,.,TRBV7-9,.
CASSETLGGRGTDGYTF,TGTGCCAGCAGTGAGACACTCGGAGGCAGGGGCACGGATGGCTACACCTTC,17,TRBJ1-2,.,TRBV2,.
CATSRGDRVSGNTIYF,TGTGCCACCAGCAGAGGGGACAGGGTATCTGGAAACACCATATATTTT,16,TRBJ1-3,TRBD1,TRBV15,.
CASSAGGGLGNQPQHF,TGTGCCAGCAGCGCGGGAGGGGGCTTGGGCAATCAGCCCCAGCATTTT,16,TRBJ1-5,TRBD1,TRBV9,.
CASSQTGGVQPQHF,TGTGCCAGCAGTCAGACAGGGGGCGTTCAGCCCCAGCATTTT,14,TRBJ1-5,TRBD1,TRBV6-6,.
CASSYLQAGGYTF,TGTGCCAGCAGTTACCTCCAGGCGGGTGGCTACACCTTC,13,TRBJ1-2,.,TRBV6-5,.
CASSLRGAQPQHF,TGTGCCAGCAGCCTACGGGGAGCCCAGCCCCAGCATTTT,13,TRBJ1-5,.,TRBV7-2,.
CASSQELVFANEQFF,TGTGCCAGCAGCCAAGAGCTAGTTTTCGCCAATGAGCAGTTCTTC,15,TRBJ2-1,.,TRBV3-1/TRBV3-2,.
CASSPTGDNQPQHF,TGTGCCAGCTCGCCAACAGGGGACAATCAGCCCCAGCATTTT,14,TRBJ1-5,TRBD1,TRBV18,.
CASSPGDRGKEKLFF,TGTGCCAGCAGCCCAGGCGACAGGGGTAAGGAAAAACTGTTTTTT,15,TRBJ1-4,TRBD1,TRBV9,few
CASTVDGGTEAFF,TGTGCCAGCACCGTCGACGGGGGCACTGAAGCTTTCTTT,13,TRBJ1-1,.,TRBV6-4,.
CASSPTGEADTQYF,TGTGCCAGCAGTCCAACAGGGGAAGCAGATACGCAGTATTTT,14,TRBJ2-3,TRBD1,TRBV28,.
CASSQEDRGNSPLHF,TGTGCCAGCAGCCAAGAGGACAGGGGTAATTCACCCCTCCACTTT,15,TRBJ1-6,TRBD1,TRBV4-2,.
CASSRDGGPAETQYF,TGTGCCAGCAGTAGAGACGGGGGGCCGGCGGAGACCCAGTACTTC,15,TRBJ2-5,.,TRBV5-6,.
CASSRGSGNTIYF,TGTGCCAGCAGTAGGGGCTCTGGAAACACCATATATTTT,13,TRBJ1-3,.,TRBV6-5,once
CASSYWTGATDTQYF,TGTGCCAGCAGTTACTGGACAGGGGCCACAGATACGCAGTATTTT,15,TRBJ2-3,TRBD1,TRBV6-5,.
CASSRGYSGNTIYF,TGTGCCAGCAGCAGGGGTTACTCTGGAAACACCATATATTTT,14,TRBJ1-3,.,TRBV11-2,.
CASSLGYSRDTQYF,TGCGCCAGCAGCTTGGGCTACTCCAGGGATACGCAGTATTTT,14,TRBJ2-3,.,TRBV5-1,.
CAITEFGSGELFF,TGTGCCATCACCGAGTTTGGTTCCGGGGAGCTGTTTTTT,13,TRBJ2-2,.,TRBV10-3,.
CASSLAENTEAFF,TGTGCCAGCAGCTTAGCAGAGAACACTGAAGCTTTCTTT,13,TRBJ1-1,.,TRBV11-2,.
CASSSSGAGEQFF,TGTGCCAGCAGTTCTAGCGGCGCCGGGGAGCAGTTCTTC,13,TRBJ2-1,TRBD2,TRBV6-5,.
CASSLFGGADYEQYF,TGTGCCAGCAGCTTGTTTGGGGGCGCGGACTACGAGCAGTACTTC,15,TRBJ2-7,.,TRBV5-5,.
CASSEREGDTQYF,TGTGCCAGCAGTGAGAGGGAGGGAGATACGCAGTATTTT,13,TRBJ2-3,TRBD2,TRBV6-1,.
CAWIPPDRIYEQYF,TGTGCCTGGATACCCCCCGACAGAATCTACGAGCAGTACTTC,14,TRBJ2-7,.,TRBV30,.
CASSKRGPGEAGYTF,TGTGCCAGCAGCAAACGTGGCCCGGGGGAAGCTGGCTACACCTTC,15,TRBJ1-2,.,TRBV21-1,.